The 10 T cell receptor beta chains below all came from one sample that was sequenced in a study of blood T cell repertoires in COVID-19. Assay used: immunoSEQ multiplex PCR; TCRdb lists only in-frame clones, some missing. The sample shows about 200,000 clones, approximately 90% of them seen only once. Sequencing was done on a sample of PBMCs or T cells enriched from blood (not recorded which). The receptors derive from a woman aged 40 to 50 in a cohort exposed to, infected with or recovered from COVID-19 (not recorded which).

This chain joins TRBV4-2 and TRBJ1-1; no clear D. This CDR3 is built from 12 residues. The germline V and J ends were trimmed by 2 bases and 1 base, with 2 bases remaining between them. Germline-derived CDR1 and CDR2 are LGHNA and YNFKEQ. CDR3 sequence reads: CASSQRNTEAFF. The CDR3 DNA reads TGTGCCAGCAGCCAACGGAACACTGAAGCTTTCTTT.

The chain links TRBV11-3 to TRBJ1-1; no definite D call. The CDR3 runs 14 residues. Trimming pared 1 base from V and 6 bases from J, leaving 12 bases between. The germline gives CDR1 SGHNT, CDR2 YENEEA. Written as DNA, the CDR3 is TGTGCCAGCAGCTTAGTCGGGTATGACGCTGAAGCTTTCTTT. Encoded protein: CASSLVGYDAEAFF. Drawing the rest from reference TRBV11-3 and TRBJ1-1, the complete variable domain is EAGVVQSPRYKIIEKKQPVAFWCNPISGHNTLYWYLQNLGQGPELLIRYENEEAVDDSQLPKDRFSAERLKGVDSTLKIQPAELGDSAVYLCASSLVGYDAEAFFGQGTRLTVV.

V usage is TRBV7-2 and J usage is TRBJ2-1; 7 bases agree with TRBD2. The V gene's germline CDR1 is SGHTA and CDR2 FQGNSA. Trimming removed 0 bases from V and 4 bases from J; junction bases left unmatched: 6. CDR3 length equals 16 residues. CDR3 sequence reads: CASSLAPSGLYNEQFF. The CDR3 DNA reads as TGTGCCAGCAGCTTAGCCCCTAGCGGATTGTACAATGAGCAGTTCTTC.

This chain uses TRBV6-5 with TRBJ2-3; TRBD2 matches at 12 bases. There are 15 residues in the CDR3. Germline trimming cut 6 bases from V and 5 bases from J; bases unmatched to any gene: 6. CDR1 MNHEY and CDR2 SVGAGI come from the germline V gene. This CDR3 is CASSLAGGPGDTQYF. The CDR3 nucleotides read TGTGCCAGCAGCCTAGCGGGGGGGCCAGGAGATACGCAGTATTTT.

V is TRBV9 and J is TRBJ2-1, with 7 bases that match TRBD2. J lost 4 bases, V lost 0 bases, and 4 bases had no gene match. The V gene's germline CDR1 is SGDLS and CDR2 YYNGEE. The CDR3 is made up of 15 amino acids. CDR3 sequence (DNA): TGTGCCAGCAGCGTAGATGGGGGGGAGTACAATGAGCAGTTCTTC. It codes for CASSVDGGEYNEQFF.

The V call is TRBV6-5, the J call TRBJ1-2; D remains unclear. The CDR3 covers 14 residues. Trimming shortened V by 6 bases and J by 4 bases, and 15 bases separated the two germline ends. From germline, CDR1 is MNHEY and CDR2 SVGAGI. The CDR3 region is CASREWGESYGYTF. The CDR3 coding sequence is TGTGCCAGCAGGGAGTGGGGAGAAAGCTATGGCTACACCTTC.

As for this clone: Within the sample, other DNA sequences also encode this same CDR3. The rearrangement uses TRBV7-2 and TRBJ1-1; no reliable D call. V lost 3 bases, J lost 5 bases, and 10 bases lay in between. The CDR3 has 13 amino acids. In germline, CDR1 is SGHTA, CDR2 FQGNSA. The CDR3 loop is CASSLGGRTEAFF. CDR3 DNA: TGTGCCAGCAGCTTGGGAGGCAGGACTGAAGCTTTCTTT.

This rearrangement joins TRBV7-8 to TRBJ1-1; 11 bases are a match to TRBD1. V shed 4 bases, J shed 5 bases, and the junction held 6 bases outside the gene matches. The germline gives CDR1 SGHVS, CDR2 FQNEAQ. This CDR3 is 15 amino acids long. For the CDR3, the DNA is TGTGCCAGCAGCTCCCGGGACAGGGGGAGGACTGAAGCTTTCTTT. Protein: CASSSRDRGRTEAFF. Looking up the rest from reference TRBV7-8 and TRBJ1-1 gives the full variable domain: GAGVSQSPRYKVAKRGQDVALRCDPISGHVSLFWYQQALGQGPEFLTYFQNEAQLDKSGLPSDRFFAERPEGSVSTLKIQRTQQEDSAVYLCASSSRDRGRTEAFFGQGTRLTVV.

V gene TRBV4-1 combines with J gene TRBJ1-6; D remains unclear. V lost 4 bases and J lost 1, with 14 bases in between. The CDR3 runs 17 residues. The germline V gene has CDR1 MGHRA and CDR2 YSYEKL. The CDR3 nucleotides read TGCGCCAGCAGCCTATCGGCGATCGGGTCCTATAATTCACCCCTCCACTTT. The encoded protein is CASSLSAIGSYNSPLHF.

V gene TRBV29-1 combines with J gene TRBJ2-6; D is ambiguous. Trimming left V 8 bases short and J 0 bases short, with 8 bases between. The CDR3 contains 13 residues. Germline CDR1 reads SQVTM; CDR2 reads ANQGSEA. The CDR3 region has the DNA TGCAGCCCGGCTAGCTCTGGGGCCAACGTCCTGACTTTC. Amino acids: CSPASSGANVLTF.